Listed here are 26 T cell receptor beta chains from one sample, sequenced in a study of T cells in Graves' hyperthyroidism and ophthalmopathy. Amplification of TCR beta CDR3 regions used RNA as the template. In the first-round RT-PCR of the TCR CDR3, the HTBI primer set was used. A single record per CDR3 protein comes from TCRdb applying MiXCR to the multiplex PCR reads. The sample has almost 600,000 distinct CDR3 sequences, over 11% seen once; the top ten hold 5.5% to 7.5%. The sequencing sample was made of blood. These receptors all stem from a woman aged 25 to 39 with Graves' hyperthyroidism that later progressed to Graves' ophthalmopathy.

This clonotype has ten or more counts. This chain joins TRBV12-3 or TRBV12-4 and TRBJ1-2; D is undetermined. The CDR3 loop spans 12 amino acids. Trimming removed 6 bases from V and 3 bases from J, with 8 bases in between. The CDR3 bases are TGTGCCAGCAGCCCGTCGGACTATGGCTACACCTTC. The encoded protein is CASSPSDYGYTF.

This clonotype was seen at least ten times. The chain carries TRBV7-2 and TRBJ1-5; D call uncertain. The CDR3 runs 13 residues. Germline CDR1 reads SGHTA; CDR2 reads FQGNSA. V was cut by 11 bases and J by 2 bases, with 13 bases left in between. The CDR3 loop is CASSGYGNQPQHF. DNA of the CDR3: TGTGCCTCATCCGGTTACGGCAATCAGCCCCAGCATTTT.

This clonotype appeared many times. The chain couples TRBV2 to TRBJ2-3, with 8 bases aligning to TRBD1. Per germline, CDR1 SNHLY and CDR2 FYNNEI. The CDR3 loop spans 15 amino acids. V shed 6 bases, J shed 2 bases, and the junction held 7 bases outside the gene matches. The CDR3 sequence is CASRPGTGITDTQYF. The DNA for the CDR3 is TGTGCCAGCAGGCCCGGGACAGGAATCACAGATACGCAGTATTTT.

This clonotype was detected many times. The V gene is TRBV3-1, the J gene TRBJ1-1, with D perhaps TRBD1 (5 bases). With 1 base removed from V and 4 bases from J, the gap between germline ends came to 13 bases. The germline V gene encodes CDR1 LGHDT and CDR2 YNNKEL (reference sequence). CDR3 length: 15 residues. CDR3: CASSQGRERGTEAFF. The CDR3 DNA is TGTGCCAGCAGCCAAGGGCGGGAAAGGGGCACTGAAGCTTTCTTT. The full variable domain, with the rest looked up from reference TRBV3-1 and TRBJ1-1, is DTAVSQTPKYLVTQMGNDKSIKCEQNLGHDTMYWYKQDSKKFLKIMFSYNNKELIINETVPNRFSPKSPDKAHLNLHINSLELGDSAVYFCASSQGRERGTEAFFGQGTRLTVV.

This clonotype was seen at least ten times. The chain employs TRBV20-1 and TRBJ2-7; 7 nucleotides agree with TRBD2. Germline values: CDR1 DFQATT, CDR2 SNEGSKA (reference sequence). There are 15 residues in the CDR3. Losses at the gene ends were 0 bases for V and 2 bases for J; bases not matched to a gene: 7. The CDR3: CSARDQERGTYEQYF. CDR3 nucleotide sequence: TGCAGTGCTAGAGATCAGGAGCGGGGTACCTACGAGCAGTACTTC.

The CDR3 coding sequence is TGTGCCTGGAGTGTCTGGCCGACCACAGATACGCAGTATTTT. Protein: CAWSVWPTTDTQYF. The chain carries TRBV30 and TRBJ2-3; D gene uncertain. The germline V gene has CDR1 GTSNPN and CDR2 SVGIG (reference sequence). Trimming removed 0 bases from V and 2 bases from J, with 9 bases in between. This CDR3 is built from 14 residues. Full variable domain (missing parts from reference TRBV30 and TRBJ2-3): SQTIHQWPATLVQPVGSPLSLECTVEGTSNPNLYWYRQAAGRGLQLLFYSVGIGQISSEVPQNLSASRPQDRQFILSSKKLLLSDSGFYLCAWSVWPTTDTQYFGPGTRLTVL.

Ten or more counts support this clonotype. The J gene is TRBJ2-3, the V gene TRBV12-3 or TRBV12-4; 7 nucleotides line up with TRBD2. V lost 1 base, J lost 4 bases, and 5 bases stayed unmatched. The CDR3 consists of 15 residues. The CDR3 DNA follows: TGTGCCAGCAGTTTAGAGCAGGGAGGGGCAGATACGCAGTATTTT. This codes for CASSLEQGGADTQYF.

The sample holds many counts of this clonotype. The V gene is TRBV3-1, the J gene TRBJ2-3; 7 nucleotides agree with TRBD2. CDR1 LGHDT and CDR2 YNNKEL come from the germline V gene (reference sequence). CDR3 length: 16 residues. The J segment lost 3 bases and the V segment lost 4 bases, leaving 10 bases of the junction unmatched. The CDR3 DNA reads TGTGCCAGCAGCCTACGATCCGGGAGGTCGACAGATACGCAGTATTTT. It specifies CASSLRSGRSTDTQYF.

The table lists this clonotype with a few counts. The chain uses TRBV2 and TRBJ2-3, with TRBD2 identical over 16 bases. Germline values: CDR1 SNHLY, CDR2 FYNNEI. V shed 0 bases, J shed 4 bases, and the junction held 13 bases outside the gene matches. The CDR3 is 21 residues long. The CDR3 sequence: CASSEAWGLAGGPESSDTQYF. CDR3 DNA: TGTGCCAGCAGTGAAGCCTGGGGACTAGCGGGAGGGCCAGAATCATCAGATACGCAGTATTTT.

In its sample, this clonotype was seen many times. The CDR3 DNA reads TGCAGTGCCGTAGACCTAGCGGGAGGTCACGAGCAGTACTTC. Protein product: CSAVDLAGGHEQYF. This chain links TRBV20-1 with TRBJ2-7; TRBD2 agrees at 11 bases. There are 14 residues in the CDR3. Germline assignment: CDR1 DFQATT and CDR2 SNEGSKA (reference sequence). The V segment lost 6 bases and the J segment 5 bases; nucleotides outside the gene matches: 9.

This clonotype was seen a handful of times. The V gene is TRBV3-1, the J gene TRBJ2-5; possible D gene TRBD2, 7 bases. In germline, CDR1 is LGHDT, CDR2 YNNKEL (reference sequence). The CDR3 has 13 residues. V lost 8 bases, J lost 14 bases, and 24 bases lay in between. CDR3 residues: CASPQGRGGKYYF. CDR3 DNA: TGTGCCAGCCCTCAAGGGAGGGGGGGAAAATACTACTTC.

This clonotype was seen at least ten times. Here the CDR3 DNA reads TGTGCCAGCAGTTTATTTGCCGGGGCAGCTTTCTTT. The encoded protein is CASSLFAGAAFF. V and J are TRBV28 and TRBJ1-1, with D tentatively TRBD1 (5 bases). Germline CDR1 MDHEN, CDR2 SYDVKM. This CDR3 comprises 12 residues. V dropped 1 base and J dropped 10 bases, with 10 bases sitting between them.

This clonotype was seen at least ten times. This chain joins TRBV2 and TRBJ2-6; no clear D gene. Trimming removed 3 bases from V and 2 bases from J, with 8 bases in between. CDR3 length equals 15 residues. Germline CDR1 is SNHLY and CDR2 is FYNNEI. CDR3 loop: CASSDEVTGANVLTF. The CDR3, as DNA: TGTGCCAGCAGTGATGAGGTGACTGGGGCCAACGTCCTGACTTTC. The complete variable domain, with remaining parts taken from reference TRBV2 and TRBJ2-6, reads EPEVTQTPSHQVTQMGQEVILRCVPISNHLYFYWYRQILGQKVEFLVSFYNNEISEKSEIFDDQFSVERPDGSNFTLKIRSTKLEDSAMYFCASSDEVTGANVLTFGAGSRLTVL.

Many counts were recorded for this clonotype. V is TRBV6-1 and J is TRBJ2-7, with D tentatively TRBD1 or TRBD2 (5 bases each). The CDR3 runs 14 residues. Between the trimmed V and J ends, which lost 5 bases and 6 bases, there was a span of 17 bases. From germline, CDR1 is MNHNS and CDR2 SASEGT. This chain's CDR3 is CASSRPGRSFEQYF. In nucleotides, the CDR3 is TGTGCCAGCAGTCGCCCGGGACGGAGCTTCGAGCAGTACTTC.

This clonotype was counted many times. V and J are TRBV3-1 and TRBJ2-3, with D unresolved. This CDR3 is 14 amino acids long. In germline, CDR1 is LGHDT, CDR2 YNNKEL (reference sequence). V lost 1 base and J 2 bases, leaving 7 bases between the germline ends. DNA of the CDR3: TGTGCCAGCAGCCAAGCGAGTACCACAGATACGCAGTATTTT. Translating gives CASSQASTTDTQYF.

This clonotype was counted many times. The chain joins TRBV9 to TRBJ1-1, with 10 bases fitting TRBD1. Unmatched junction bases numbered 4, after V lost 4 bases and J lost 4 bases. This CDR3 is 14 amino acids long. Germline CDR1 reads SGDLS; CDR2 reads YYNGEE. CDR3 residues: CASSPRQGATEAFF. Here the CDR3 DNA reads TGTGCCAGCAGCCCCAGACAGGGGGCCACTGAAGCTTTCTTT.

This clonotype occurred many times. The CDR3 here is CASSPDRTGSRGASYEQYF. The CDR3 DNA sequence: TGTGCCAGCAGCCCCGACCGGACAGGGTCTCGGGGGGCCTCCTACGAGCAGTACTTC. The chain has TRBV28 and TRBJ2-7; the D gene is possibly TRBD1 (8 bases). Germline V gives CDR1 MDHEN, CDR2 SYDVKM. V lost 6 bases and J 0 bases, leaving 27 bases between the germline ends. The CDR3 runs 19 residues.

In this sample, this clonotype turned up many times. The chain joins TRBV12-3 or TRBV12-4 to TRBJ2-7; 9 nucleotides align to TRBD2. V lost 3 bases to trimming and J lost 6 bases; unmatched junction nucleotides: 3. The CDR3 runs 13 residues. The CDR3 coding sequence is TGTGCCAGCAGTTTCGGCGGGAGGGGCGAGCAGTACTTC. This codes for CASSFGGRGEQYF.

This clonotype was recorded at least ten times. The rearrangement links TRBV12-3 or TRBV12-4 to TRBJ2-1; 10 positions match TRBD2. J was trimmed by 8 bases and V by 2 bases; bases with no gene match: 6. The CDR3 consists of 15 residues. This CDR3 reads CASSLSTSGTYEQFF. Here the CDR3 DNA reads TGTGCCAGCAGTTTAAGTACTAGCGGGACGTATGAGCAGTTCTTC.

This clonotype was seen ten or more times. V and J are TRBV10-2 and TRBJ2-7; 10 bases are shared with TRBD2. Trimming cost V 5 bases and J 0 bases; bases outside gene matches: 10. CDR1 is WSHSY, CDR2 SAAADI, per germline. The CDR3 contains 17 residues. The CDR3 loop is CASSRLAGVGNSYEQYF. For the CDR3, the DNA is TGCGCCAGCAGTAGGCTAGCGGGAGTGGGAAACTCCTACGAGCAGTACTTC.

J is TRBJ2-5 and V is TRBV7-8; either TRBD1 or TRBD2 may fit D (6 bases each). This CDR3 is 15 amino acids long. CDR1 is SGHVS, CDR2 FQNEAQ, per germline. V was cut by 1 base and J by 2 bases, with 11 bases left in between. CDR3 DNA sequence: TGTGCCAGCAGCTTAGGGGGGCGGGGTCAAGAGACCCAGTACTTC. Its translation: CASSLGGRGQETQYF.

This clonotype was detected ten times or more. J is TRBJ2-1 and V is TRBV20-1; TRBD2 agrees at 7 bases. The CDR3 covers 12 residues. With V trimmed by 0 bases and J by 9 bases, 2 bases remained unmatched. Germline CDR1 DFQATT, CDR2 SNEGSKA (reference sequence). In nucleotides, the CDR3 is TGCAGTGCTAGAGATCCGGGGGGTGAGCAGTTCTTC. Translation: CSARDPGGEQFF.

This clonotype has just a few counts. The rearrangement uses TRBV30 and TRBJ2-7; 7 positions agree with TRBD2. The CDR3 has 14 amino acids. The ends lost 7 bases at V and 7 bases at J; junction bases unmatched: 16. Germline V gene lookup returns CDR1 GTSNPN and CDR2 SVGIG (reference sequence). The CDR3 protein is CAFYPGRRGGEQYF. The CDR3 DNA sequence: TGTGCCTTCTACCCGGGGCGCCGGGGAGGGGAGCAGTACTTC.

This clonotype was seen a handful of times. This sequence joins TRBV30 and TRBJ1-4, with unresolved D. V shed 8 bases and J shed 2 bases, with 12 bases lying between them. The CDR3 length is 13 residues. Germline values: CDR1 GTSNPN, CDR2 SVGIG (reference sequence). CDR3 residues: CALQEGTNEKLFF. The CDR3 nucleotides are TGTGCCCTCCAGGAGGGTACTAATGAAAAACTGTTTTTT.

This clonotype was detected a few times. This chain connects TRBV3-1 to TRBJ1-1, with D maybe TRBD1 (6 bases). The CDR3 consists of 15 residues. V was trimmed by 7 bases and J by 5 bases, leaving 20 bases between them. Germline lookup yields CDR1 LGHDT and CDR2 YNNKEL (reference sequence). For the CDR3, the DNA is TGTGCCAGCACCCGGGGGGGGGGCGCAGGTACTGAAGCTTTCTTT. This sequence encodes CASTRGGGAGTEAFF.

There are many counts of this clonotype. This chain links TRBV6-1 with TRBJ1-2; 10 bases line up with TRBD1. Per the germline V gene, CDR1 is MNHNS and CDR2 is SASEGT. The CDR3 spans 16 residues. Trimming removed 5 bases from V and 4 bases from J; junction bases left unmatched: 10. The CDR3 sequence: CASSTPDRGHSYGYTF. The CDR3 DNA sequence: TGTGCCAGCAGTACCCCAGACAGGGGGCATAGCTATGGCTACACCTTC.